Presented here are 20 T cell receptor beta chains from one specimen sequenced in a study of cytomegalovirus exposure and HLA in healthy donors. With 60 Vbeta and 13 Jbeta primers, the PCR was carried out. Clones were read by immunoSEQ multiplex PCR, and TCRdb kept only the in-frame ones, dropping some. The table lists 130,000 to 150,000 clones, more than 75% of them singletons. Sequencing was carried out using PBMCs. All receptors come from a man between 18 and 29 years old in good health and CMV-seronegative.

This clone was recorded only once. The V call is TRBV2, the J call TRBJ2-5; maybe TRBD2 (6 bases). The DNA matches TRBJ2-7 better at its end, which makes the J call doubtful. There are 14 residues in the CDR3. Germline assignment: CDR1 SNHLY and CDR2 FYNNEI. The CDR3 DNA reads TGTGCCAGCAGTGAATGGCGGGGCGCCTACGAGCAGTACTTC. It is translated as CASSEWRGAYEQYF.

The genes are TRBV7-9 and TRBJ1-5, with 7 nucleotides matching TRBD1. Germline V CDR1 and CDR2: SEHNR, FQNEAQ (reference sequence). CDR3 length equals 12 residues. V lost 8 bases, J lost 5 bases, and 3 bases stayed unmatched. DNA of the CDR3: TGTGCCAGCTCCAGGGGGGATCAGCCCCAGCATTTT. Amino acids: CASSRGDQPQHF.

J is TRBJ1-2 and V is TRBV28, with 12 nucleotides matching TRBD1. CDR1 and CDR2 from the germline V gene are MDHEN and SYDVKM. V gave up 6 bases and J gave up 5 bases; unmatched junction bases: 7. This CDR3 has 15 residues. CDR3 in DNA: TGTGCCAGCAGAACGGGACAGGGGGCCCGGTATGGCTACACCTTC. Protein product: CASRTGQGARYGYTF.

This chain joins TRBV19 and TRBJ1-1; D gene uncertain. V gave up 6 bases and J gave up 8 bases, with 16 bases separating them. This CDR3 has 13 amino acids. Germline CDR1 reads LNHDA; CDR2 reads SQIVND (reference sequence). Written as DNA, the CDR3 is TGTGCCAGTAGCCCCTCGCGTTCGGTGGAAGCTTTCTTT. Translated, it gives CASSPSRSVEAFF.

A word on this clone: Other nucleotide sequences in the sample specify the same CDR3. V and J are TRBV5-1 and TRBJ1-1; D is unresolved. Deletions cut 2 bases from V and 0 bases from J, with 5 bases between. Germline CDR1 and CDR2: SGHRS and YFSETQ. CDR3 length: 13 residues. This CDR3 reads CASSLALNTEAFF. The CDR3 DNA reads TGCGCCAGCAGCTTAGCTTTGAACACTGAAGCTTTCTTT.

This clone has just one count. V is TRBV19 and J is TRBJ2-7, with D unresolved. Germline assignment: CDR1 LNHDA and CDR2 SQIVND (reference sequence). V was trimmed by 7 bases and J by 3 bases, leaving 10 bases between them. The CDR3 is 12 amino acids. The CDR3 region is CASMGSRYEQYF. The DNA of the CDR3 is TGTGCCAGTATGGGCAGCCGCTACGAGCAGTACTTC.

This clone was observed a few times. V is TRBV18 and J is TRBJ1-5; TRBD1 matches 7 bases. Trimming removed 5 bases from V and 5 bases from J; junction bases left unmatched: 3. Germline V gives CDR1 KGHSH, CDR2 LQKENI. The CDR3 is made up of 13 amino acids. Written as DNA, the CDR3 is TGTGCCAGCTCAGGAGGACAGGATCAGCCCCAGCATTTT. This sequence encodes CASSGGQDQPQHF. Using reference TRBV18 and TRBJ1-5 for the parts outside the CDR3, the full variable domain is NAGVMQNPRHLVRRRGQEARLRCSPMKGHSHVYWYRQLPEEGLKFMVYLQKENIIDESGMPKERFSAEFPKEGPSILRIQQVVRGDSAAYFCASSGGQDQPQHFGDGTRLSIL.

In DNA form, the CDR3 reads TGTGCCAGCAGTGGGGGAGGGCAGGGCACTGAAGCTTTCTTT. Translated: CASSGGGQGTEAFF. The chain recombines TRBV28 with TRBJ1-1, with a tentative D call TRBD1 (5 bases). The CDR3 extends over 14 amino acids. From germline, CDR1 is MDHEN and CDR2 SYDVKM. V was clipped by 5 bases and J by 4 bases, with 14 bases between them.

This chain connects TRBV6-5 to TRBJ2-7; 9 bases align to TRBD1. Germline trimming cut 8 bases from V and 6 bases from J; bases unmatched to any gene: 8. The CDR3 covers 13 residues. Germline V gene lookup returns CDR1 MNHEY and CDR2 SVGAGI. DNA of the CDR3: TGTGCCAGCGGACCTCACAGGGGGCTCGAGCAGTACTTC. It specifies CASGPHRGLEQYF.

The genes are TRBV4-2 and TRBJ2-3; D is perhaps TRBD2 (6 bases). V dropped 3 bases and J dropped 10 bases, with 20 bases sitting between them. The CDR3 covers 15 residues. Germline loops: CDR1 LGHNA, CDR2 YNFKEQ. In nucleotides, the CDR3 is TGTGCCAGCAGCCAGCAGGACTCGCTGGAGGGATCGCAGTATTTT. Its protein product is CASSQQDSLEGSQYF.

CDR3 coding DNA: TGTGCCAGCAGCGAGACTAGCGGGAGGGATTGGGAGACCCAGTACTTC. This encodes CASSETSGRDWETQYF. The rearrangement joins TRBV11-2 to TRBJ2-5; TRBD2 matches at 14 bases. V shed 5 bases, J shed 5 bases, and the junction held 7 bases outside the gene matches. CDR1 SGHAT and CDR2 FQNNGV come from the germline V gene. The CDR3 has 16 amino acids.

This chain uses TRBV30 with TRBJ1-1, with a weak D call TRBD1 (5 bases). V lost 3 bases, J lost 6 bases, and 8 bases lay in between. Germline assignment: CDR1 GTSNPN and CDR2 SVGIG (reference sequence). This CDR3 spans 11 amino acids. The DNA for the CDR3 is TGTGCCTGGAGCCAGGGCGCTGAAGCTTTCTTT. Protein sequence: CAWSQGAEAFF.

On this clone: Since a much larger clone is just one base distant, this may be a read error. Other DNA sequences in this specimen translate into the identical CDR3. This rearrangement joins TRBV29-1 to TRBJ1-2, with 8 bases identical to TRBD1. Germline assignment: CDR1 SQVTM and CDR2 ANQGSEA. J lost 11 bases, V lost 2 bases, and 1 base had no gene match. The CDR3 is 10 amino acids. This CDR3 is CSVETGGYTF. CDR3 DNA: TGCAGCGTTGAAACAGGGGGATACACCTTC.

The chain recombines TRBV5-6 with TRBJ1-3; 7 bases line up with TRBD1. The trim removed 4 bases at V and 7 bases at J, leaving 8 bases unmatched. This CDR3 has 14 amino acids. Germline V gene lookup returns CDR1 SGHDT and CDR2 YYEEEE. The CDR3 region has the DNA TGTGCCAGCAGCGCGGGACAGCTTGGGAACACCATATATTTT. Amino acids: CASSAGQLGNTIYF.

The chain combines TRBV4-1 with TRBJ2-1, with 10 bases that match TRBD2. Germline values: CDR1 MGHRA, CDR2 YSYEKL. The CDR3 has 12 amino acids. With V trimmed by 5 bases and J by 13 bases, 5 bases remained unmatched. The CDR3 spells CASSSLAGGQFF. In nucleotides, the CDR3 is TGCGCCAGCAGCTCATTAGCGGGGGGTCAGTTCTTC.

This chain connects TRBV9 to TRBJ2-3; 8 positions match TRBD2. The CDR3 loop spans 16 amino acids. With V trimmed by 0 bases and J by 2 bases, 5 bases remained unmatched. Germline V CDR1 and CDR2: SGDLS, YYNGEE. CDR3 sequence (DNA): TGTGCCAGCAGCGTAGATTTAGCGGGACTCACAGATACGCAGTATTTT. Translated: CASSVDLAGLTDTQYF.

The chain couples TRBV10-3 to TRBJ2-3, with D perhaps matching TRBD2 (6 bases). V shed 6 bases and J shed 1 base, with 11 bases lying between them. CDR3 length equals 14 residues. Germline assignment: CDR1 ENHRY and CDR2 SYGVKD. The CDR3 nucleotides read TGTGCCATCAGGGAGCGGGTGGGCACAGATACGCAGTATTTT. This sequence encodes CAIRERVGTDTQYF.

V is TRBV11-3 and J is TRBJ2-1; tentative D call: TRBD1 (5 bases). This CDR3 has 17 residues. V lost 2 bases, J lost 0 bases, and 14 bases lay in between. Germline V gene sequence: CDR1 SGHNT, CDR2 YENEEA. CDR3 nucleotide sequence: TGTGCCAGCAGCTTATTCACAGGCGGTAGCTCCTACAATGAGCAGTTCTTC. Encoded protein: CASSLFTGGSSYNEQFF.

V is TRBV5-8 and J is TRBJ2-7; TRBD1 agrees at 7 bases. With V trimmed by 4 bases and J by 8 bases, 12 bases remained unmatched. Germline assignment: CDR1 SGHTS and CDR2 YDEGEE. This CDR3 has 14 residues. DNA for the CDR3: TGTGCCAGCAGCCTAAGCCGACAGGGAGTCAAGCAGTACTTC. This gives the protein CASSLSRQGVKQYF.

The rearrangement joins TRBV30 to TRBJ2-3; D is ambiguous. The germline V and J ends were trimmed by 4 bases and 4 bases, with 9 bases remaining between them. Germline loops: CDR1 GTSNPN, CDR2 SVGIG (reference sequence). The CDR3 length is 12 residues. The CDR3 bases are TGTGCCTGGAACCGGGTTGCAGATACGCAGTATTTT. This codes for CAWNRVADTQYF.